A selection of T cell receptor beta chains follows, all from one sample in a study of shared clonotypes between healthy human individuals. Profiled with immunoSEQ multiplex PCR; TCRdb holds only in-frame clones, not every one. The repertoire holds about 490,000 clones, roughly 85% seen once, with approximately 12% in the top ten. Sequenced material: PBMCs. The source of these receptors is a woman aged 40 to 50 in good health. Some clones in this sample may be carry-over from other donors' samples. Each CDR3 is given with its conserved first and last residue. Size tells how often a clone was seen (once, few, many) or the class of an expanded clone, and some rows leave it out.

>TRBV5-1|.
CASSLGDRGHEQYF
>TRBV19|few
CASSAQVSNTEAFF
>TRBV7-3|.
CASSLNGGSTGELFF
>TRBV18|.
CASSPLGQQETQYF
>TRBV2|.
CASSELTSEAFF
>TRBV4-3|.
CASSQETSGEQYF
>TRBV2|.
CASTLYSGNTIYF
>TRBV27|.
CASSLDGWLYEQYF
>TRBV10-3|.
CAIRGAGDGSDTQYF
>TRBV28|.
CASSRRPTGLIVLYGYTF
>TRBV7-6|.
CASSPGTRPYNEQFF
>TRBV28|.
CASSSQGGRTNEKLFF
>TRBV19|.
CASSMGPRPGANVLTF
>TRBV2|.
CASSEGISSYNEQFF
>TRBV18|.
CASSPSGRGETQYF
>TRBV2|few
CASSDQGGTYEQYF
>TRBV6-1|.
CASSEIGASTYEQYF
>TRBV7-2|once
CASSLVGDRGHEQYF
>TRBV11-3|.
CASSRLGGTDTQYF
>TRBV5-1|few
CASSFMGQNTGELFF
>TRBV7-2|.
CASSLATDYGYTF
>TRBV5-1|.
CASSLDPGVEETQYF
>TRBV5-1|few
CASSLVPGLLAYEQYF
>TRBV10-3|.
CAISESDRGSNQPQHF
>TRBV9|.
CASSVGQQQETQYF
>TRBV7-8|.
CASSLAVVDTEAFF
>TRBV5-8|once
CASSFGREGTDTQYF